The 3 T cell receptor beta chains listed next were all sequenced from one sample in a study of CD8+ T cells in alopecia areata (dated by TCRdb to the late 2010s). The sample's treatment or condition label, decoded: oral pan-JAK inhibitor, 5-10 mg twice daily. Receptor libraries were prepared by the immunoSEQ multiplex PCR assay. RNA was extracted from all samples and reverse transcribed into cDNA, which served as template for TCR sequencing. TCRdb took over this immuneACCESS table, retaining in-frame rearrangements with V and J assigned. Such tables are incomplete; in checked studies, under half of the missing clones stem from an unresolved V gene, and the remainder is unexplained. In this sample the table shows roughly 250,000 clones, 45% to 70% of which occur a single time. Together, the top ten hold roughly 0.88% of the sample. The material was CD4+ T cells sorted from blood, obtained at week 52, from a patient treated with tofacitinib. Receptors originate from a human donor with alopecia areata.

The chain links TRBV25-1 to TRBJ1-2, with no clear D. The ends were cut back, 2 bases at V and 8 bases at J, with 12 bases in the middle. Germline CDR1 MGHDK, CDR2 SYGVNS. The CDR3 length is 13 residues. The CDR3 is CASSETASRGYTF. The CDR3 DNA follows: TGTGCCAGCAGTGAAACAGCGAGTCGGGGCTACACCTTC.

V usage is TRBV5-1 and J usage is TRBJ1-1; D remains ambiguous. V lost 4 bases to trimming and J lost 1 base, with 14 bases between them. The germline V gene has CDR1 SGHRS and CDR2 YFSETQ. The CDR3 covers 15 residues. CDR3 sequence: CASSRSSQTNTEAFF. The DNA for the CDR3 is TGCGCCAGCAGCAGATCCTCACAGACGAACACTGAAGCTTTCTTT.

The J gene is TRBJ2-5, the V gene TRBV29-1; 10 bases are a match to TRBD2. The V segment lost 5 bases and the J segment 5 bases; nucleotides outside the gene matches: 14. Germline assignment: CDR1 SQVTM and CDR2 ANQGSEA. The CDR3 is made up of 16 amino acids. Written as DNA, the CDR3 is TGCAGCGTTCGGAGAATAGCGGGGGGATACGTGGAGACCCAGTACTTC. It encodes CSVRRIAGGYVETQYF.